Here is one T cell receptor (beta chain) with its context. Its antigen is undetermined. The record originates from a study of early T cells in non-severe SARS-CoV-2 infection. Study as a whole: Bulk RNA from unsorted whole blood was sequenced; chains were unpaired. Notes on the study in general: Comparison of clonotypes with VDJdb favored anti-spike CD8 responses while missing private and CD4 specificities.

The CDR3 totals 17 residues. Looked up from germline, CDR1 is LGHNT and CDR2 is FRNRAP. The V and J ends lost 2 bases and 0 bases, in that order; junction bases with no gene match: 6. Attachment of unique molecular identifiers to individual cDNA molecules was performed. Each CDR3 protein is one row after TCRdb ran MiXCR on the 5' RACE reads. The sample comprises approximately 28,000 distinct CDR3 sequences, 3.5% to 5.5% of which are singletons, and approximately 6% rests with the top ten. This receptor was identified in an adult who was a healthcare worker with PCR-confirmed SARS-CoV-2 infection or an uninfected control (not recorded which). The chain links TRBV12-5 to TRBJ2-1, with 8 bases lining up with TRBD1. Sequencing was performed on whole blood, taken at baseline. The chain's CDR3 is CASGLFLTGDSYNEQFF. CDR3 DNA sequence: TGTGCTAGTGGTTTGTTCCTGACAGGGGACTCCTACAATGAGCAGTTCTTC.